This T cell receptor (beta chain) emerged from a study of graft-versus-host responses after intestinal transplantation. Looking at the study overall: Anti-thymocyte globulin induction was given to all recipients, followed by tacrolimus and steroids for about 3 years. Whole-study findings and limits: GvH clones occurred in recipient marrow; some first appeared in ileum or blood.

For this clone: Its antigen is currently unknown.

TCRdb's table, derived via immunoSEQ multiplex PCR, lists solely in-frame clones and lacks some. The sample has some 110,000 clones, approximately 90% seen once. Germline lookup yields CDR1 SNHLY and CDR2 FYNNEI. Trimming at V came to 7 bases and at J to 3 bases, leaving 5 bases not matched to a gene. This CDR3 has 14 residues. This chain joins TRBV2 and TRBJ2-7; TRBD2 aligns across 11 bases. The source was unstimulated CD4+ T cells sorted from spleen or lymph node cells, collected before transplant. The sequence derives from a human donor who was the organ donor for an intestinal transplant. The CDR3, as DNA: TGTGCCAGCAACCTAGCGGGAGGCCTCTACGAGCAGTACTTC. Protein product: CASNLAGGLYEQYF.